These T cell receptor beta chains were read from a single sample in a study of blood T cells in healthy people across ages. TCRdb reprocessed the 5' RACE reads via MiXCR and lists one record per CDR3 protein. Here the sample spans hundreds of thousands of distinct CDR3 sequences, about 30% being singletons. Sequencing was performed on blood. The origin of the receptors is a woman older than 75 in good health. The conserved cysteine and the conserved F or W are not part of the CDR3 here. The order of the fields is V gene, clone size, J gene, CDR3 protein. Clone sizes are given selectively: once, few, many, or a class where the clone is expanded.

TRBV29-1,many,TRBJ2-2,SAGGAPNTGELF
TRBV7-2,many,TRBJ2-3,ASSLGQAHTQY
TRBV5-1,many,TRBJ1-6,ASTRGPRDSYNSPLH
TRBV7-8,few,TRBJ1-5,ASAQGAGPLPQH
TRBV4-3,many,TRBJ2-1,ASSERLAGGLSSYNEQF
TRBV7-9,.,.,ASSPSGGPNEQY
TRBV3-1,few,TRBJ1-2,ASSQAGGQSGYT
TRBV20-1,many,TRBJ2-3,SAMGPPSTDTQY
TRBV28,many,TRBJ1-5,ASRGLDSNQPQH
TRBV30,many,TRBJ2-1,AWSGTGGNEQF
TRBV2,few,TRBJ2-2,AGSWDKNTGELF
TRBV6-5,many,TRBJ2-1,ASVNAGQGNNEQF
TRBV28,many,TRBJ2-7,ASTEGYEQY
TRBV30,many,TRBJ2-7,AWITGGDTSYEQY
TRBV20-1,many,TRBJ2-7,SARDSGPGSVNEQY
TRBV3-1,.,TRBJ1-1,ASSQDSSWGSGTETF
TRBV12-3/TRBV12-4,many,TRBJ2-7,ASSLVTGDIATSEQY
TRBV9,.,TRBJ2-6,ASSQAGSGANVRT
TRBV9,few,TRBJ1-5,ASSATASNQPQH
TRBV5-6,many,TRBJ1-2,ASSLGPSYGYT
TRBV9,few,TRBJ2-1,ASSVAGGARDNEQF
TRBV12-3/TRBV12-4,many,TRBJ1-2,ASSLTALGGYT
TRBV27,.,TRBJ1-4,ASSLTTGLNEKLF
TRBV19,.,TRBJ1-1,ATSKVSTNTEAF
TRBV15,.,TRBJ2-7,ATSRDRGASNEQY
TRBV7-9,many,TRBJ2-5,ASSLEVGETQY
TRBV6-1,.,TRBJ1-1,ASKQGQGTEAF
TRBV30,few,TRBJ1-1,AWSGRGRPGAEAF
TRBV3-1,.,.,TSSQEPMYSYEQY
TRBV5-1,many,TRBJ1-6,ASSLAIQTSPLH
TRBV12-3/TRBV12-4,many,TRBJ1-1,ASRAMNTEAF
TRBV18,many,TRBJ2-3,ASSPTGTSGTDTQY
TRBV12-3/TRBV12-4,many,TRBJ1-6,ASSLKGNSPLH
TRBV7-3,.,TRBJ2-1,ASSPRSRGSYNEQF
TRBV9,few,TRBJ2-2,ASSATGVGTGELF
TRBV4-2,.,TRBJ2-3,ASSQRFGRADTQY
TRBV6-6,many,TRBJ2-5,ASSYGSQGLKKTQY
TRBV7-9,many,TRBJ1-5,ASSLVQGRNQPQH
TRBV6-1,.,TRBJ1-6,ASSRRGGGTGNSPLH
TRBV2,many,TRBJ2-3,ASSPIAGVGTQY
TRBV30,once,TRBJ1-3,AWSLFSGNTIY
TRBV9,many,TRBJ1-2,ASSADRMGVNGYT
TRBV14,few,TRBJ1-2,ASSQDVGAAFGYT
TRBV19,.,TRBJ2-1,ASSIDGTGRWNEQF
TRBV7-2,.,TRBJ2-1,ASSTWTGAYNEQF
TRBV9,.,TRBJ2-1,ASSVAGQTFSYNEQF
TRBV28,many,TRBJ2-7,ASSVRAEQY
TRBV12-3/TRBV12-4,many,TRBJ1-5,ASSSELGGQPQH
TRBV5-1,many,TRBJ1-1,ASSPGDIRQTEAF
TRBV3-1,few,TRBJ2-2,ASSQRGLATGELF
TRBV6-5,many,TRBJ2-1,ASSYSTGFYNEQF
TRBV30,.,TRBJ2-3,AWSPGDTQY
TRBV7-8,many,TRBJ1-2,ASSGTGGGYGYT
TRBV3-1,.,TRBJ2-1,ASSQGASQETQF